Only a few counts were recorded for the clone carrying this T cell receptor (beta chain). Losses at the gene ends were 4 bases for V and 1 base for J; bases not matched to a gene: 3. In germline, CDR1 is SGHRS, CDR2 YFSETQ. There are 14 residues in the CDR3. This sample was taken from a study of blood T cell repertoires in COVID-19. Study-wide background: T cells, B-cell-depleted T cells, or PBMCs supplied cDNA or gDNA.

Method: immunoSEQ multiplex PCR; TCRdb's copy keeps in-frame clones and lacks some. This sample has around 280,000 clones, with around 91% found just once. The rearrangement links TRBV5-1 to TRBJ1-1; TRBD1 matches 8 bases. This receptor was taken from a woman between 18 and 30 years old with acute COVID-19. The material sequenced was PBMCs or T cells enriched from blood (not recorded which). CDR3 DNA sequence: TGCGCCAGCAGCAGGGGGACAGGGAACACTGAAGCTTTCTTT. Translating gives CASSRGTGNTEAFF.